The T cell receptor beta chain described here comes from a study of early T cells in non-severe SARS-CoV-2 infection. Study context: The chains were unpaired, and the sequenced material was bulk RNA from unsorted whole blood. General study points: VDJdb-based annotation leaned toward anti-spike CD8 responses and missed private and CD4 specificities.

Note on this clonotype: As yet, its antigen is unknown.

Each single cDNA molecule received a unique molecular identifier. TCRdb used MiXCR to reprocess the 5' RACE reads, holding one entry per CDR3 protein. The repertoire consists of more than 95,000 distinct CDR3 sequences, with about 15% occurring once and the leading ten covering less than 25%. CDR1 is MNHNS and CDR2 is SASEGT in the germline V gene. The ends were cut back, 10 bases at V and 11 bases at J, with 26 bases in the middle. The CDR3 extends over 14 amino acids. This chain uses TRBV6-1 with TRBJ1-1; no definite D call. Sequencing was performed on whole blood. The TCR comes from an adult who was a healthcare worker with PCR-confirmed SARS-CoV-2 infection or an uninfected control (not recorded which). The CDR3 nucleotides read TGTGCCATCTCCTCCCGGAATACCCTGGGAGGTGCTTTCTTT. Its translation is CAISSRNTLGGAFF.